Listed below are T cell receptor beta chains from one sample, sequenced in a study of shared clonotypes between healthy human individuals. Sequencing was performed with immunoSEQ multiplex PCR; in TCRdb, only in-frame clones are kept and a portion is missing. The table lists 1.5 million to 1.9 million clones, around 98% of them singletons. Sequenced: naive CD4+ T cells sorted from blood. These receptors originate from a man aged 25 to 40 in good health. Each CDR3 is given with its conserved first and last residue. The D gene is left open where the match is weak. Expanded clones are given a class, and other clones once, few, many or no size at all.

j_gene: TRBJ1-3; d_gene: .; abundance: .; v_gene: TRBV30; CDR3nt: TGTGCCTGCAGGACAGACACTGGAAACACCATATATTTT; CDR3aa: CACRTDTGNTIYF
j_gene: TRBJ2-7; d_gene: TRBD1; abundance: once; v_gene: TRBV9; CDR3nt: TGTGCCAGCAGCATTGGACAGGGTGGTAGCTCCTACGAGCAGTACTTC; CDR3aa: CASSIGQGGSSYEQYF
j_gene: TRBJ2-3; d_gene: .; abundance: .; v_gene: TRBV29-1; CDR3nt: TGCAGCGTTGAGAGTGGGAGAGGGTTTACAGATACGCAGTATTTT; CDR3aa: CSVESGRGFTDTQYF
j_gene: TRBJ2-1; d_gene: TRBD2; abundance: .; v_gene: TRBV5-1; CDR3nt: TGCGCCAGCAGCTTTACGGGAGGCTCCTACAATGAGCAGTTCTTC; CDR3aa: CASSFTGGSYNEQFF
j_gene: TRBJ1-2; d_gene: .; abundance: .; v_gene: TRBV27; CDR3nt: TGTGCCAGCACAAGACACTCCCCCTTC; CDR3aa: CASTRHSPF
j_gene: TRBJ2-7; d_gene: .; abundance: .; v_gene: TRBV19; CDR3nt: TGTGCCAGTAGTATCTCGCCTAGCGCAACCTACGAGCAGTACTTC; CDR3aa: CASSISPSATYEQYF
j_gene: TRBJ2-7; d_gene: TRBD1; abundance: .; v_gene: TRBV6-5; CDR3nt: TGTGCCAGCGGCCGGGACAGGAGCTACGAGCAGTACTTC; CDR3aa: CASGRDRSYEQYF
j_gene: TRBJ2-1; d_gene: .; abundance: .; v_gene: TRBV18; CDR3nt: TGTGCCAGCTCACCGACCGTAAGGGACCTGAATGAGCAGTTCTTC; CDR3aa: CASSPTVRDLNEQFF
j_gene: TRBJ1-1; d_gene: .; abundance: .; v_gene: TRBV7-6; CDR3nt: TGTGCCAGCAGCTTAGGGGGGGTGCTCAACACTGAAGCTTTCTTT; CDR3aa: CASSLGGVLNTEAFF
j_gene: TRBJ2-1; d_gene: TRBD1; abundance: .; v_gene: TRBV2; CDR3nt: TGTGCCAGCAGTCCCCGGGACAGGGAGCAGTTCTTC; CDR3aa: CASSPRDREQFF
j_gene: TRBJ2-7; d_gene: .; abundance: .; v_gene: TRBV25-1; CDR3nt: TGTGCCAGCAGTGATGACCGATACGAGCAGTACTTC; CDR3aa: CASSDDRYEQYF
j_gene: TRBJ2-5; d_gene: .; abundance: .; v_gene: TRBV9; CDR3nt: TGTGCCAGCAGCGTAAGGGCAGGGGGGAGCCGTAACTTC; CDR3aa: CASSVRAGGSRNF
j_gene: TRBJ2-1; d_gene: .; abundance: .; v_gene: TRBV15; CDR3nt: TGTGCCACCAGCAGACCAGGGGGGAGGAGTAGTGAGCAGTTCTTC; CDR3aa: CATSRPGGRSSEQFF
j_gene: TRBJ2-3; d_gene: .; abundance: .; v_gene: TRBV5-1; CDR3nt: TGCGCCAGCGGGCCACAGGGTAACGCAGATACGCAGTATTTT; CDR3aa: CASGPQGNADTQYF
j_gene: TRBJ2-3; d_gene: .; abundance: .; v_gene: TRBV7-9; CDR3nt: TGTGCCAGCAGTTTCTGGGAACTCACAGATACGCAGTATTTT; CDR3aa: CASSFWELTDTQYF
j_gene: TRBJ1-1; d_gene: .; abundance: once; v_gene: TRBV19; CDR3nt: TGTGCCAGTAGTATAACGGGGACTTACACTGAAGCTTTCTTT; CDR3aa: CASSITGTYTEAFF
j_gene: TRBJ2-7; d_gene: .; abundance: once; v_gene: TRBV7-8; CDR3nt: TGTGCCAGCAGCCCCCAAAGGAGGGGGCCGGGCGAGCAGTACTTC; CDR3aa: CASSPQRRGPGEQYF
j_gene: TRBJ1-1; d_gene: TRBD1; abundance: once; v_gene: TRBV28; CDR3nt: TGTGCCAGCAGTCTACGACAGGGTTGGACTGAAGCTTTCTTT; CDR3aa: CASSLRQGWTEAFF
j_gene: TRBJ2-4; d_gene: .; abundance: .; v_gene: TRBV29-1; CDR3nt: TGCAGCGTTAAGTTAGCCAAAAACATTCAGTACTTC; CDR3aa: CSVKLAKNIQYF